This T cell receptor (beta chain) was identified in a study of blood T cells in healthy people across ages. Findings and limits, study-wide: A greater number of naive CD4+ cells and higher diversity distinguished long-lived donors from aged donors. Getting older went along with TCR beta diversity per million T cells dropping roughly linearly.

Through a sample-barcoded 5' primer and a J-beta primer mix, a second PCR was run for roughly 6 to 12 cycles. TCRdb re-derived calls from the 5' RACE reads in MiXCR, one entry per CDR3 protein. Of about 840,000 distinct CDR3 sequences detected, 25% to 30% appear once; the ten largest clones hold 9.5% to 13%. This clonotype showed up many times. As yet, its antigen is unknown. CDR3 length: 15 residues. Germline lookup yields CDR1 SGHVS and CDR2 FNYEAQ. Trimming at V came to 1 base and at J to 7 bases, leaving 7 bases not matched to a gene. The same sample was also used in a study of T cells of mothers and their children.

This sequence was found in a woman aged 40 to 50 in good health. The sequencing input was blood. The J gene is TRBJ2-5, the V gene TRBV7-6, with TRBD2 matching over 9 bases. The CDR3 here is CASSLEVAGAPTQYF. The CDR3 nucleotides are TGTGCCAGCAGCTTAGAGGTAGCGGGGGCGCCGACCCAGTACTTC.